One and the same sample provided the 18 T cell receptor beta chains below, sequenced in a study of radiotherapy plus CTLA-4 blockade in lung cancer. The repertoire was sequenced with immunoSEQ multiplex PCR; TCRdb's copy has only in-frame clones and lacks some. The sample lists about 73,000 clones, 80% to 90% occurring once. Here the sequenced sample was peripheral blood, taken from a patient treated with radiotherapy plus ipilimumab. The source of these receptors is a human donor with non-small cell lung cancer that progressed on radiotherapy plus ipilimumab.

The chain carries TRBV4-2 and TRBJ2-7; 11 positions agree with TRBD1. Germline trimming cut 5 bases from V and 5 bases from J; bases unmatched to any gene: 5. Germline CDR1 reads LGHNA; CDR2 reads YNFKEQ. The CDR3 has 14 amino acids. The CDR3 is CASSFRDRGDEQYF. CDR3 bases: TGTGCCAGCAGCTTCCGGGACAGGGGGGACGAGCAGTACTTC.

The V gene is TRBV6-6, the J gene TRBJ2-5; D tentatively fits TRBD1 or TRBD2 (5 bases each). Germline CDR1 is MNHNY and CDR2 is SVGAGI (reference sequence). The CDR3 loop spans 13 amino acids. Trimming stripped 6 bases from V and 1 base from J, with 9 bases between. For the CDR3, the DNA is TGTGCCAGCAGACGGGACCTCCAAGAGACCCAGTACTTC. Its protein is CASRRDLQETQYF.

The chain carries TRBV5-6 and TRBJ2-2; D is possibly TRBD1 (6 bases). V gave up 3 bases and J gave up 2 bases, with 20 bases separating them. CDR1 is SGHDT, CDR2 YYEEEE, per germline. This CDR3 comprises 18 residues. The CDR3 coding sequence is TGTGCCAGCAGCTCCCGACTGATAACCGGGACAAACACCGGGGAGCTGTTTTTT. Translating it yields CASSSRLITGTNTGELFF.

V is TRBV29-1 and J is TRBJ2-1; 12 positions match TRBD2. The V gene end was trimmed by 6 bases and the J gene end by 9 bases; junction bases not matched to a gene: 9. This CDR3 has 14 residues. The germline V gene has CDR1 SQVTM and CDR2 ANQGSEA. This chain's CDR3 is CSVGMTSGRSEQFF. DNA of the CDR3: TGCAGCGTGGGGATGACTAGCGGGAGAAGTGAGCAGTTCTTC.

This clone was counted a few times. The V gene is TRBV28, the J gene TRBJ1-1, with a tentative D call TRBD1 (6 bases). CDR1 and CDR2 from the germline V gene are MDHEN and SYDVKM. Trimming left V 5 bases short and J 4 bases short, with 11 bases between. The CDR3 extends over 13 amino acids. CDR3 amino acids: CASSIGGSTEAFF. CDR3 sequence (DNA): TGTGCCAGCAGTATAGGGGGTTCCACTGAAGCTTTCTTT.

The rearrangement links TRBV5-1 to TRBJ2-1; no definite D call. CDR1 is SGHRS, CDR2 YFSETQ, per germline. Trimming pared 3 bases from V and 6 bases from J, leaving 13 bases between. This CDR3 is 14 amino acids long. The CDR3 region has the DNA TGCGCCAGCAGCTCCGACCCTGGACGCAATGAGCAGTTCTTC. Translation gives CASSSDPGRNEQFF.

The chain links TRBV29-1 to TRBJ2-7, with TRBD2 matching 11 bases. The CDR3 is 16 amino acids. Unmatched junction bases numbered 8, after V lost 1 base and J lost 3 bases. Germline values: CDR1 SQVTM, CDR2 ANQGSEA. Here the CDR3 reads CSVEATGTSGVYEQYF. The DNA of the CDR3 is TGCAGCGTTGAAGCAACCGGGACTAGCGGCGTCTACGAGCAGTACTTC.

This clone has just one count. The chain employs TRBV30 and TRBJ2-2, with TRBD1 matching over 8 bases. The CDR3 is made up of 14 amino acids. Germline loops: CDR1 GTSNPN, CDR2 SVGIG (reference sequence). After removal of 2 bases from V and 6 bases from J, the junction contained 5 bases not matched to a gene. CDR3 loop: CAWSSGQGPGELFF. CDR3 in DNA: TGTGCCTGGAGTTCAGGACAGGGTCCCGGGGAGCTGTTTTTT.

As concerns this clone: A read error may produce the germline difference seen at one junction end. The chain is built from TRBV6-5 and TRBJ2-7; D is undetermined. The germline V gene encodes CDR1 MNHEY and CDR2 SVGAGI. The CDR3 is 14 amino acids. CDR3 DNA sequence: TGTGCCAGCAGTTTCACTCAGAGCTCCTACGAGCGGTACTTC. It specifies CASSFTQSSYERYF.

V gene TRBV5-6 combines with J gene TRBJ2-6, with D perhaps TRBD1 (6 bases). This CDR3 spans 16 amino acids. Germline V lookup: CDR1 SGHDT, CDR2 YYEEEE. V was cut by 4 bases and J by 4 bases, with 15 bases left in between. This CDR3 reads CASSLQGPAGANVLTF. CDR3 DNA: TGTGCCAGCAGCCTACAGGGCCCGGCGGGGGCCAACGTCCTGACTTTC.

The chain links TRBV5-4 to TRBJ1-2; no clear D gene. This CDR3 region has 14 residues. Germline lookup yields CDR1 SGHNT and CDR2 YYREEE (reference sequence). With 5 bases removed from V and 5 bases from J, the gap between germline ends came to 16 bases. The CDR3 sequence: CASSFIADPYGYTF. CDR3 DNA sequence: TGTGCCAGCAGTTTTATAGCGGACCCTTATGGCTACACCTTC.

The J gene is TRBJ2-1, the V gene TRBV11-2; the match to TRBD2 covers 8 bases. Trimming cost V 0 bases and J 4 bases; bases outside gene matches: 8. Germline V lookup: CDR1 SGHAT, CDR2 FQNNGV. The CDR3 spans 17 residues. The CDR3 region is CASSLEAGVLPYNEQFF. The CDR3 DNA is TGTGCCAGCAGCTTAGAAGCGGGAGTTCTCCCTTACAATGAGCAGTTCTTC.

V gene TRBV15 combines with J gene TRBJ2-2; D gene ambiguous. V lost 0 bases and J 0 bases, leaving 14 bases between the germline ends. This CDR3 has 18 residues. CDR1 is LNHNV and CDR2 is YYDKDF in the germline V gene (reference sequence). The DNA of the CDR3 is TGTGCCACCAGCAGAGATCACGGGCGCACTTCGAACACCGGGGAGCTGTTTTTT. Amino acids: CATSRDHGRTSNTGELFF.

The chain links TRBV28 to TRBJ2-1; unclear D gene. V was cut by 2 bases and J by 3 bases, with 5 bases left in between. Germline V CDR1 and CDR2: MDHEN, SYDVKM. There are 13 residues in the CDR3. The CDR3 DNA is TGTGCCAGCAGTTTAGCGGACTACAATGAGCAGTTCTTC. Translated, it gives CASSLADYNEQFF.

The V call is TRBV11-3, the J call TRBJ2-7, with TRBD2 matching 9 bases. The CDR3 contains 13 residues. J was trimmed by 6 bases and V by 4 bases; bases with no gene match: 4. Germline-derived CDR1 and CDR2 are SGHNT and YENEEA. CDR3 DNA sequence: TGTGCCAGCAGCTCCGGCGGGGGGGGCGAGCAGTACTTC. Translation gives CASSSGGGGEQYF.

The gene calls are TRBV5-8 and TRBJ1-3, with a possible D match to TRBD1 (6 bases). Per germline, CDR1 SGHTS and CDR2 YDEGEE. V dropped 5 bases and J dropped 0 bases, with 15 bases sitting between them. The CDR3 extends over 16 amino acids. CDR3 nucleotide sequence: TGTGCCAGCAGTTATGGACAGAGGATCTCTGGAAACACCATATATTTT. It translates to CASSYGQRISGNTIYF. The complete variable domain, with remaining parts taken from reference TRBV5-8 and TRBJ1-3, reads EAGVTQSPTHLIKTRGQQATLRCSPISGHTSVYWYQQALGLGLQFLLWYDEGEERNRGNFPPRFSGRQFPNYSSELNVNALELEDSALYLCASSYGQRISGNTIYFGEGSWLTVV.

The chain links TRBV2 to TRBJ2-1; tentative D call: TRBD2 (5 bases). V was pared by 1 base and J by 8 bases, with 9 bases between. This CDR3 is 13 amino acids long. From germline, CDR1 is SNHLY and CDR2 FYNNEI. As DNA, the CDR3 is TGTGCCAGCAGTGAAGTGGGGAGCCATGAGCAGTTCTTC. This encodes CASSEVGSHEQFF.

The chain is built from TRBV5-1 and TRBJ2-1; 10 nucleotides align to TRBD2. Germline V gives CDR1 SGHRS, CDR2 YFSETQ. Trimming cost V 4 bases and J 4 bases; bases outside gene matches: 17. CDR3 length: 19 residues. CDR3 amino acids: CASSLRTSGRLSLYNEQFF. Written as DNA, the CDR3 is TGCGCCAGCAGCCTAAGGACTAGCGGACGATTGTCCCTATACAATGAGCAGTTCTTC.